The present T cell receptor beta chain was sequenced within a study of blood T cell repertoires in COVID-19. V was shortened by 3 bases and J by 4 bases, with 9 bases between the two germline ends. There are 13 residues in the CDR3. In germline, CDR1 is KGHSH, CDR2 LQKENI. This table comes from immunoSEQ multiplex PCR, and its TCRdb copy is limited to in-frame clones, with some not included. The profile shows 160,000 or so clones, about 89% of them singletons. The V gene is TRBV18, the J gene TRBJ1-1; TRBD1 is a possible D gene (6 bases). Material: peripheral blood. This TCR derives from a man aged 60 to 75 with acute or convalescent COVID-19. The CDR3, as DNA: TGTGCCAGCTCACCGATAGGGGGCACTGAAGCTTTCTTT. Protein product: CASSPIGGTEAFF.